This T cell receptor beta chain was profiled in a study of shared clonotypes between healthy human individuals. Per the germline V gene, CDR1 is MNHNS and CDR2 is SASEGT. This CDR3 contains 14 residues. V shed 4 bases, J shed 0 bases, and the junction held 1 base outside the gene matches. The assay was run at deep level. Measured with immunoSEQ multiplex PCR; TCRdb has only the in-frame clones, and not every one. The sample contains some 100,000 clones, around 68% of which appear only once. Specimen: memory CD8+ T cells sorted from blood. Indicated subset: CD45RO+ cells pooled with CCR7-negative TemRA cells. The rearrangement uses TRBV6-1 and TRBJ2-3; 7 nucleotides agree with TRBD2. The sequence was collected from a woman aged 25 to 39 in good health. The CDR3 DNA follows: TGTGCCAGCAGTGGACTAGCTAGCACAGATACGCAGTATTTT. This sequence encodes CASSGLASTDTQYF.